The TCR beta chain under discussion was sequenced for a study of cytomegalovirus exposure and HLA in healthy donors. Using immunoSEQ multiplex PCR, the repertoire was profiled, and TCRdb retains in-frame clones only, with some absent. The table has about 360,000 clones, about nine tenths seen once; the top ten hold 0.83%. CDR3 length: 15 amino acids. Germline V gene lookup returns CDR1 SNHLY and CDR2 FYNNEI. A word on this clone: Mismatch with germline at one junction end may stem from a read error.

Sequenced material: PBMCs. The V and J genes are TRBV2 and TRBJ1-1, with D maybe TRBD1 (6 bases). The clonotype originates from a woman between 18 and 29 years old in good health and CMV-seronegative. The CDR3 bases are TGTGCCAGCAGTGAACTCGGGGGGCGGAACCCTGAAGCTTTCTTT. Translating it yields CASSELGGRNPEAFF.